Each of the 11 T cell receptor beta chains below was sequenced from the same sample in a study of cytomegalovirus exposure and HLA in healthy donors. A multiplex PCR was run with 60 Vbeta primers and 13 Jbeta primers. Assay used: immunoSEQ multiplex PCR; TCRdb lists only in-frame clones, some missing. The sample has about 120,000 clones, under 20% seen once; the top ten hold less than 3.5%. Specimen: PBMCs. These receptors originate from a female donor in good health and CMV-seropositive.

A few counts support this clone. The chain carries TRBV6-1 and TRBJ2-7; possible D gene TRBD1, 6 bases. CDR1 is MNHNS, CDR2 SASEGT, per germline. V shed 7 bases and J shed 6 bases, with 19 bases lying between them. This CDR3 has 14 amino acids. Here the CDR3 reads CASKNRVVSSEQYF. DNA for the CDR3: TGTGCCAGCAAGAACAGGGTTGTGTCGAGCGAGCAGTACTTC.

This clone was detected only a few times. CDR3: CASSGGQYTEAFF. In DNA, the CDR3 is TGCGCCAGCAGCGGGGGACAGTACACTGAAGCTTTCTTT. This rearrangement joins TRBV5-1 to TRBJ1-1; TRBD1 agrees at 7 bases. V lost 4 bases to trimming and J lost 3 bases; unmatched junction nucleotides: 3. This CDR3 contains 13 residues. CDR1 and CDR2 (germline): SGHRS, YFSETQ.

The chain couples TRBV6-5 to TRBJ2-3, with 10 nucleotides matching TRBD2. CDR1 MNHEY and CDR2 SVGAGI come from the germline V gene. Trimming at V came to 5 bases and at J to 14 bases, leaving 16 bases not matched to a gene. The CDR3 length is 15 residues. The CDR3 sequence: CASSPSVHLAGALYF. CDR3 coding DNA: TGTGCCAGCAGTCCTTCAGTTCATCTAGCGGGGGCCCTGTATTTT.

The V and J genes are TRBV19 and TRBJ2-7, with D hard to call. Germline assignment: CDR1 LNHDA and CDR2 SQIVND (reference sequence). This CDR3 spans 12 amino acids. Trimming removed 3 bases at V and 3 bases at J, with 6 bases between. CDR3 sequence: CASSINSYEQYF. CDR3 DNA sequence: TGTGCCAGTAGTATTAACAGCTACGAGCAGTACTTC.

This clone was counted only a few times. The chain has TRBV30 and TRBJ2-2; 11 positions match TRBD2. The CDR3 loop spans 18 amino acids. V gave up 2 bases and J gave up 1 base; unmatched junction bases: 9. Germline CDR1 and CDR2: GTSNPN and SVGIG (reference sequence). The CDR3, as DNA: TGTGCCTGGAGTCCGACTAGCGGGAAGGCGTTGAACACCGGGGAGCTGTTTTTT. Protein sequence: CAWSPTSGKALNTGELFF.

The V and J genes are TRBV2 and TRBJ2-5, with D unclear. Deletions cut 3 bases from V and 2 bases from J, with 13 bases between. CDR3 length: 15 residues. Germline V gives CDR1 SNHLY, CDR2 FYNNEI. DNA of the CDR3: TGTGCCAGCAGTGACCGCCGCCCACTACAAGAGACCCAGTACTTC. Encoded protein: CASSDRRPLQETQYF. Full variable domain (outside the CDR3, taken from reference TRBV2 and TRBJ2-5): EPEVTQTPSHQVTQMGQEVILRCVPISNHLYFYWYRQILGQKVEFLVSFYNNEISEKSEIFDDQFSVERPDGSNFTLKIRSTKLEDSAMYFCASSDRRPLQETQYFGPGTRLLVL.

The chain carries TRBV9 and TRBJ1-2; the D gene is possibly TRBD1 (6 bases). This CDR3 is built from 16 residues. Deletions cut 0 bases from V and 3 bases from J, with 15 bases between. In germline, CDR1 is SGDLS, CDR2 YYNGEE. The CDR3 reads CASSVGPGQSYYGYTF. CDR3 nucleotides: TGTGCCAGCAGCGTAGGACCCGGACAGTCTTACTATGGCTACACCTTC.

This chain connects TRBV5-1 to TRBJ2-5; D remains unclear. Per germline, CDR1 SGHRS and CDR2 YFSETQ. Trimming took 7 bases from V and 5 from J, leaving 18 bases between them. CDR3 length: 14 residues. The CDR3 is CASGMFQRPETQYF. CDR3 sequence (DNA): TGCGCCAGCGGAATGTTCCAGCGCCCGGAGACCCAGTACTTC.

The rearrangement links TRBV13 to TRBJ1-1, with a possible D match to TRBD1 (5 bases). The CDR3 has 16 residues. From germline, CDR1 is PRHDT and CDR2 FYEKMQ (reference sequence). Deletions cut 1 base from V and 0 bases from J, with 12 bases between. In nucleotides, the CDR3 is TGTGCCAGCAGCTTAGCGACAGCGGGCATGAACACTGAAGCTTTCTTT. Amino acid sequence: CASSLATAGMNTEAFF. The variable domain in full, with the rest retrieved from reference TRBV13 and TRBJ1-1, is AAGVIQSPRHLIKEKRETATLKCYPIPRHDTVYWYQQGPGQDPQFLISFYEKMQSDKGSIPDRFSAQQFSDYHSELNMSSLELGDSALYFCASSLATAGMNTEAFFGQGTRLTVV.

This clone has just a few counts. V usage is TRBV5-1 and J usage is TRBJ2-7; D is unresolved. This CDR3 has 13 amino acids. The ends were cut back, 0 bases at V and 3 bases at J, with 7 bases in the middle. Germline values: CDR1 SGHRS, CDR2 YFSETQ. Written as DNA, the CDR3 is TGCGCCAGCAGCTTGGTGGCTAGCTACGAGCAGTACTTC. Its protein is CASSLVASYEQYF.

This chain connects TRBV5-6 to TRBJ1-4; 10 positions agree with TRBD1. This CDR3 is 15 amino acids long. Per germline, CDR1 SGHDT and CDR2 YYEEEE. The V and J ends lost 4 bases and 4 bases, in that order; junction bases with no gene match: 4. The CDR3 region is CASSPGTGVNEKLFF. The DNA of the CDR3 is TGTGCCAGCAGCCCCGGGACAGGGGTTAATGAAAAACTGTTTTTT. Combining the CDR3 with reference TRBV5-6 and TRBJ1-4 gives the whole variable domain DAGVTQSPTHLIKTRGQQVTLRCSPKSGHDTVSWYQQALGQGPQFIFQYYEEEERQRGNFPDRFSGHQFPNYSSELNVNALLLGDSALYLCASSPGTGVNEKLFFGSGTQLSVL.